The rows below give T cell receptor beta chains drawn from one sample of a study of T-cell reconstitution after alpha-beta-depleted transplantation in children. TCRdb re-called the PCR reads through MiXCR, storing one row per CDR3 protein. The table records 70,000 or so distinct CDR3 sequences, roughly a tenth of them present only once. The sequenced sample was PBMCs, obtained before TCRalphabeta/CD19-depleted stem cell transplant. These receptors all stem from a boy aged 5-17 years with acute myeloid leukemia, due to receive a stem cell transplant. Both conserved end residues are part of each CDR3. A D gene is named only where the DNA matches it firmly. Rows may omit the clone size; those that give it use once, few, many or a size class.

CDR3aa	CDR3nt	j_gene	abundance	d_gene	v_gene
CASSLARTGPQHF	TGTGCCAGCAGCTTAGCCCGAACCGGGCCCCAGCATTTT	TRBJ1-5	many	-	TRBV7-2
CASGADLDTEAFF	TGTGCCAGCGGGGCCGACTTAGACACTGAAGCTTTCTTT	TRBJ1-1	many	-	TRBV21-1
CASSLRIADTQYF	TGTGCCAGCAGCCTTCGAATAGCAGATACGCAGTATTTT	TRBJ2-3	many	-	TRBV11-3
CASSLNLPLSPWGAQYF	TGTGCCAGCAGCTTAAATCTTCCCCTCTCCCCCTGGGGGGCCCAGTACTTC	TRBJ2-5	many	-	TRBV11-2
CASSPMGNQNTQYF	TGTGCCAGCAGTCCGATGGGTAATCAGAATACGCAGTATTTT	TRBJ2-3	many	-	TRBV9
CSASPLTGSSYNEQFF	TGCAGTGCTAGCCCCCTGACAGGGAGCTCCTACAATGAGCAGTTCTTC	TRBJ2-1	many	TRBD1	TRBV20-1
CASSVEHGMGNTIYF	TGTGCCAGCAGTGTCGAACATGGTATGGGAAACACCATATATTTT	TRBJ1-3	many	-	TRBV25-1
CATSDASSGANVLTF	TGTGCCACCAGTGACGCTAGCTCTGGGGCCAACGTCCTGACTTTC	TRBJ2-6	many	-	TRBV24-1
CASSLAGDQPQHF	TGTGCCAGCAGCTTAGCAGGGGATCAGCCCCAGCATTTT	TRBJ1-5	many	-	TRBV11-2
CSVGGQGVNYGYTF	TGCAGCGTGGGGGGACAGGGGGTTAACTATGGCTACACCTTC	TRBJ1-2	many	TRBD1	TRBV29-1
CSIINTNTGELFF	TGCAGCATCATAAATACGAACACCGGGGAGCTGTTTTTT	TRBJ2-2	many	-	TRBV29-1
CASSPDRNYGYTF	TGCGCCAGCAGCCCGGACAGAAACTATGGCTACACCTTC	TRBJ1-2	many	-	TRBV5-1
CASSESGVQPQHF	TGCGCCAGCAGTGAGTCGGGGGTTCAGCCCCAGCATTTT	TRBJ1-5	many	-	TRBV10-1
CASSLRDTQYF	TGTGCCAGCAGCTTACGGGATACGCAGTATTTT	TRBJ2-3	many	-	TRBV11-2
CASSSGGRSSLSGANVLTF	TGTGCCAGCAGTTCCGGGGGACGGTCCTCTCTCTCTGGGGCCAACGTCCTGACTTTC	TRBJ2-6	many	-	TRBV12-3/TRBV12-4
CASSSSTDTQYF	TGTGCCAGCAGCTCGAGCACAGATACGCAGTATTTT	TRBJ2-3	many	-	TRBV5-6
CSVAWTVLGEQFF	TGCAGCGTTGCCTGGACCGTTCTGGGTGAGCAGTTCTTC	TRBJ2-1	many	-	TRBV29-1
CASRGLIEAFF	TGTGCCAGCAGGGGACTTATTGAAGCTTTCTTT	TRBJ1-1	many	-	TRBV28
CASSIPGYEQYF	TGTGCCAGCAGCATCCCCGGGTACGAGCAGTACTTC	TRBJ2-7	-	-	TRBV6-6
CASSLTSGSHEQFF	TGTGCCAGCAGTCTCACTAGCGGGAGTCATGAGCAGTTCTTC	TRBJ2-1	many	TRBD2	TRBV12-3/TRBV12-4
CASSTSGDRGNQPQHF	TGTGCCAGCAGCACCAGCGGGGACAGGGGGAATCAGCCCCAGCATTTT	TRBJ1-5	many	TRBD1	TRBV7-9
CASSYRLAGGYNEQFF	TGTGCCAGCAGTTACAGGCTAGCGGGGGGCTACAATGAGCAGTTCTTC	TRBJ2-1	many	TRBD2	TRBV6-5
CATSDSTLENEQFF	TGTGCCACCAGTGATTCTACGCTGGAAAATGAGCAGTTCTTC	TRBJ2-1	-	-	TRBV24-1
CASSPGGASYNEQFF	TGTGCCAGCAGCCCAGGGGGGGCCTCCTACAATGAGCAGTTCTTC	TRBJ2-1	many	-	TRBV12-3/TRBV12-4
CASSSPGQGWNEQFF	TGTGCCAGCAGTTCCCCTGGACAGGGGTGGAATGAGCAGTTCTTC	TRBJ2-1	many	TRBD1	TRBV12-3/TRBV12-4
CASSPTAAGKLFF	TGTGCCAGCAGCCCGACCGCCGCGGGAAAACTGTTTTTT	TRBJ1-4	many	-	TRBV7-9
CASSLVQRSGGPSYEQYF	TGTGCCAGCAGCTTAGTACAAAGGTCGGGAGGGCCCTCCTACGAGCAGTACTTC	TRBJ2-7	few	TRBD2	TRBV7-8
CASSDVRTNYGYTF	TGTGCCAGCAGTGATGTCAGGACTAACTATGGCTACACCTTC	TRBJ1-2	many	-	TRBV2
CAISYGQGPYNEQFF	TGTGCCATCAGCTACGGACAGGGACCCTACAATGAGCAGTTCTTC	TRBJ2-1	once	TRBD1	TRBV10-3
CASSLGAQGTQYF	TGTGCCAGCAGCTTAGGGGCCCAGGGTACGCAGTATTTT	TRBJ2-3	many	-	TRBV7-2
CSASVFGEIAKNIQYF	TGCAGTGCTAGTGTTTTTGGCGAGATAGCCAAAAACATTCAGTACTTC	TRBJ2-4	-	-	TRBV20-1
CSARDGQREQETQYF	TGCAGTGCTAGAGATGGTCAGCGGGAGCAAGAGACCCAGTACTTC	TRBJ2-5	many	TRBD2	TRBV20-1
CASSLVSRDYEQYF	TGTGCCAGCAGTTTAGTGTCCAGAGACTACGAGCAGTACTTC	TRBJ2-7	many	-	TRBV27
CASSHRDSGANVLTF	TGTGCCAGCTCACACCGGGACTCTGGGGCCAACGTCCTGACTTTC	TRBJ2-6	many	-	TRBV18
CASSFTGGRAGELFF	TGTGCCAGCAGCTTTACAGGGGGTCGGGCCGGGGAGCTGTTTTTT	TRBJ2-2	many	TRBD1	TRBV11-2
CASSRKEVAEAFF	TGTGCCAGCAGTCGTAAGGAGGTGGCTGAAGCTTTCTTT	TRBJ1-1	many	-	TRBV6-5
CASSPGRMSSYEQYF	TGTGCCAGCAGCCCAGGACGGATGTCCTCCTACGAGCAGTACTTC	TRBJ2-7	many	-	TRBV7-9
CASSPQGTGGFLSGANVLTF	TGTGCCAGCAGCCCTCAGGGGACAGGGGGCTTTCTCTCTGGGGCCAACGTCCTGACTTTC	TRBJ2-6	many	TRBD1	TRBV4-2
CSVAGGPDTQYF	TGCAGCGTTGCAGGGGGCCCAGATACGCAGTATTTT	TRBJ2-3	many	TRBD1	TRBV29-1
CASSHMTGRGTGELFF	TGTGCCAGCAGCCACATGACAGGGCGGGGCACCGGGGAGCTGTTTTTT	TRBJ2-2	-	-	TRBV14
CSARDSVQQETQYF	TGCAGTGCTAGAGATAGTGTGCAGCAAGAGACCCAGTACTTC	TRBJ2-5	many	-	TRBV20-1
CATTDLQGAAGANVLTF	TGTGCCACCACTGACCTACAGGGGGCGGCTGGGGCCAACGTCCTGACTTTC	TRBJ2-6	many	TRBD1	TRBV6-1
CASSFLSRDTQYF	TGTGCCAGCAGCTTCTTATCCCGTGATACGCAGTATTTT	TRBJ2-3	many	-	TRBV7-8
CASSRGQESQETQYF	TGTGCCAGCAGCAGGGGACAGGAATCCCAAGAGACCCAGTACTTC	TRBJ2-5	many	TRBD1	TRBV3-1
CASSYSRIQGHYGYTF	TGTGCCAGCAGTTACTCGAGGATCCAGGGGCACTATGGCTACACCTTC	TRBJ1-2	many	-	TRBV6-2/TRBV6-3
CASSSGGFSSSEQYF	TGTGCCAGCAGTTCTGGAGGCTTCTCATCCTCCGAGCAGTACTTC	TRBJ2-7	many	-	TRBV12-3/TRBV12-4
CASSSTSASGTDTQYF	TGTGCCAGCAGTTCGACTAGCGCATCGGGCACAGATACGCAGTATTTT	TRBJ2-3	many	TRBD2	TRBV12-3/TRBV12-4
CASSYESRRAFF	TGTGCCAGCAGTTACGAATCCCGGCGCGCTTTCTTT	TRBJ1-1	many	-	TRBV6-6
CASSRTGELGDTQYF	TGCGCCAGCAGCCGTACAGGGGAGTTGGGGGATACGCAGTATTTT	TRBJ2-3	few	TRBD1	TRBV5-1
CASTPRGVKQETQYF	TGTGCCAGCACCCCCAGGGGCGTTAAGCAAGAGACCCAGTACTTC	TRBJ2-5	many	-	TRBV28
CASSLDRGLTPGTDTQYF	TGTGCCAGCAGCTTAGATCGGGGGCTCACCCCGGGGACAGATACGCAGTATTTT	TRBJ2-3	many	-	TRBV11-1
CASSLVGRTDTQYF	TGTGCCAGCAGCTTAGTAGGGCGCACAGATACGCAGTATTTT	TRBJ2-3	many	-	TRBV11-3
CASSTDRTAYEQYF	TGTGCCAGCAGTACCGACAGGACCGCCTACGAGCAGTACTTC	TRBJ2-7	many	-	TRBV28
CASSLDPVSYNEQFF	TGTGCCAGCAGCTTAGATCCGGTTTCGTACAATGAGCAGTTCTTC	TRBJ2-1	-	-	TRBV7-6
CASGVAPYNEQFF	TGTGCCAGCGGAGTGGCTCCCTACAATGAGCAGTTCTTC	TRBJ2-1	many	-	TRBV6-2/TRBV6-3